This is a list of T cell receptor beta chains from one sample in a study of T-cell reconstitution after alpha-beta-depleted transplantation in children. TCRdb re-called the PCR reads through MiXCR, storing one row per CDR3 protein. The repertoire has under 350,000 distinct CDR3 sequences, roughly 9.5% of them found once; the top ten carry over 9.5%. This sample comprised PBMCs from the stem cell graft donor, obtained from the stem cell graft. Receptor source: a human donor who donated a stem cell graft to a child with SCID. Each CDR3 is given with its conserved first and last residue. Fields, in order: J gene, V gene, clone size, D gene, CDR3 protein, CDR3 DNA. The D gene is left open where the match is weak. Expanded clones are given a class, and other clones once, few, many or no size at all.

TRBJ2-1 TRBV7-2 many - CASSLAPGSYLFF TGTGCCAGCAGCTTAGCGCCAGGTAGTTATCTGTTCTTC
TRBJ2-7 TRBV4-1 few TRBD1 CASSQEFQGAYEQYF TGCGCCAGCAGCCAAGAATTTCAGGGGGCCTACGAGCAGTACTTC
TRBJ2-7 TRBV7-9 many - CASSLSEGEQYF TGTGCCAGCAGCTTATCGGAGGGGGAGCAGTACTTC
TRBJ2-6 TRBV9 many - CASSESMGLPGSGANVLTF TGTGCCAGCAGCGAATCTATGGGACTCCCTGGCTCTGGGGCCAACGTCCTGACTTTC
TRBJ2-7 TRBV6-1 - - CASSVSGTYEQYF TGTGCCAGCAGTGTTAGTGGGACCTACGAGCAGTACTTC
TRBJ2-2 TRBV12-3/TRBV12-4 few - CASTPPGGGTGTGELFF TGTGCCAGCACCCCCCCCGGGGGGGGGACAGGGACCGGGGAGCTGTTTTTT
TRBJ2-5 TRBV3-1 few TRBD2 CASSQVRLAGALRRETQYF TGTGCCAGCAGCCAAGTCCGACTAGCGGGGGCGCTTCGGCGGGAGACCCAGTACTTC
TRBJ2-1 TRBV7-3 - - CASSSGLAQFF TGTGCCAGCAGCTCGGGACTGGCTCAGTTCTTC
TRBJ2-3 TRBV4-2 - - CASSSRDFPDTQYF TGTGCCAGCAGCAGCCGGGACTTCCCAGATACGCAGTATTTT
TRBJ2-3 TRBV20-1 - - CSAREVGDSTDTQYF TGCAGTGCTAGAGAGGTGGGGGATAGCACAGATACGCAGTATTTT
TRBJ1-1 TRBV5-1 few - CASSPHGNTEAFF TGCGCCAGCAGTCCCCACGGGAACACTGAAGCTTTCTTT
TRBJ2-7 TRBV5-8 - - CASSLPSGRSYEQYF TGTGCCAGCAGCTTACCCAGCGGGCGGTCCTACGAGCAGTACTTC
TRBJ2-5 TRBV5-1 - TRBD2 CASRNSLAGGQETQYF TGCGCCAGCAGAAATTCGCTAGCGGGGGGACAAGAGACCCAGTACTTC
TRBJ1-5 TRBV15 many TRBD1 CATSRGTGGGQPQHF TGTGCCACCAGCAGAGGGACAGGGGGCGGTCAGCCCCAGCATTTT
TRBJ2-4 TRBV20-1 many - CSARASGILAKNIQYF TGCAGTGCTAGAGCTTCCGGGATCCTAGCCAAAAACATTCAGTACTTC
TRBJ2-1 TRBV10-1 few TRBD1 CASSGGQGDNEQFF TGCGCCAGCAGTGGTGGACAGGGGGACAATGAGCAGTTCTTC
TRBJ1-3 TRBV12-3/TRBV12-4 many - CASSLPDDYTIYF TGTGCCAGCAGTTTACCCGACGACTATACCATATATTTT
TRBJ1-6 TRBV12-3/TRBV12-4 - TRBD1 CASRQAGTGNSPLHF TGTGCCAGCAGGCAGGCCGGGACAGGCAATTCACCCCTCCACTTT
TRBJ2-7 TRBV5-1 few - CASSLIGAYEQYF TGCGCCAGCAGCTTGATTGGGGCCTACGAGCAGTACTTC
TRBJ2-2 TRBV7-6 - - CASGPMATNTGELFF TGTGCCAGCGGCCCTATGGCAACGAACACCGGGGAGCTGTTTTTT
TRBJ2-1 TRBV9 - - CASSFLSDYNEQFF TGTGCCAGCAGCTTTTTATCAGATTACAATGAGCAGTTCTTC
TRBJ2-5 TRBV7-2 - - CASSLGSRPQETQYF TGTGCCAGCAGCTTGGGGAGCAGACCGCAAGAGACCCAGTACTTC
TRBJ2-1 TRBV12-3/TRBV12-4 - - CASKTESSYNEQFF TGTGCCAGCAAGACGGAGAGCTCCTACAATGAGCAGTTCTTC
TRBJ1-4 TRBV7-8 - - CASSLVTAATNEKLFF TGTGCCAGCAGCTTAGTGACCGCAGCAACTAATGAAAAACTGTTTTTT
TRBJ2-7 TRBV18 - - CASSPQGLAYEQYF TGTGCCAGCTCACCACAGGGACTCGCCTACGAGCAGTACTTC
TRBJ2-3 TRBV9 few - CASSVTGMSNSDTQYF TGTGCCAGCAGCGTAACCGGGATGTCCAATTCAGATACGCAGTATTTT
TRBJ2-1 TRBV7-8 - TRBD2 CASSLPASGGPYNEQFF TGTGCCAGCAGCTTACCCGCTAGCGGGGGGCCCTACAATGAGCAGTTCTTC
TRBJ2-7 TRBV20-1 few TRBD1 CSARDGDRPYEQYF TGCAGTGCTAGAGATGGGGACAGACCTTACGAGCAGTACTTC
TRBJ1-3 TRBV28 - - CASSSGIPSGNTIYF TGTGCCAGCAGTTCCGGCATTCCCTCTGGAAACACCATATATTTT
TRBJ2-1 TRBV12-3/TRBV12-4 - - CASSLRGWGEQFF TGTGCCAGCAGTTTAAGGGGTTGGGGGGAGCAGTTCTTC
TRBJ2-7 TRBV5-5 many - CASSSGTASEQYF TGTGCCAGCAGCTCCGGGACGGCATCCGAGCAGTACTTC
TRBJ2-1 TRBV5-1 - TRBD2 CASSLGTSGGVSSYNEQFF TGCGCCAGCAGCTTGGGGACTAGCGGGGGGGTGAGCTCCTACAATGAGCAGTTCTTC
TRBJ2-7 TRBV20-1 few - CSAPTEQTYEQYF TGCAGTGCCCCGACCGAGCAAACCTACGAGCAGTACTTC
TRBJ2-3 TRBV10-3 few TRBD2 CAISAGGSTDTQYF TGTGCCATCAGTGCCGGGGGGAGCACAGATACGCAGTATTTT
TRBJ1-2 TRBV14 few - CASSPGVTYGYTF TGTGCCAGCAGCCCAGGGGTCACCTATGGCTACACCTTC
TRBJ2-3 TRBV3-1 - - CASSKQGTGTHTQYF TGTGCCAGCTCCAAGCAGGGGACTGGGACACATACGCAGTATTTT
TRBJ2-6 TRBV27 - - CASSLLGTSGANVLTF TGTGCCAGCAGTTTATTGGGAACCTCTGGGGCCAACGTCCTGACTTTC
TRBJ2-7 TRBV20-1 few - CSASKTGQYEQYF TGCAGTGCTAGTAAGACAGGACAATACGAGCAGTACTTC
TRBJ1-6 TRBV5-1 few - CASSLGSGAYSPLHF TGCGCCAGCAGCTTGGGGTCAGGGGCGTATTCACCCCTCCACTTT
TRBJ2-7 TRBV12-3/TRBV12-4 - TRBD1 CASSLPGGLNEQYF TGTGCCAGCAGTTTGCCAGGGGGCTTGAACGAGCAGTACTTC
TRBJ2-1 TRBV5-1 - - CASNVEGAVNEQFF TGCGCCAGCAACGTGGAGGGGGCAGTCAATGAGCAGTTCTTC
TRBJ2-7 TRBV5-1 few - CASSFGASYEQYF TGCGCCAGCAGTTTCGGGGCATCCTACGAGCAGTACTTC